The entry below gives a single T cell receptor (beta chain) sequence along with its context. What it recognizes is unknown. The data were obtained in a study of post-analysis software for immune sequencing data. Whole-study findings and limits: Strong same-batch co-clustering of samples appeared with F measure clustering. There was significantly lower normalized Chao1 diversity in multiple sclerosis patients than in controls. Higher frequency in patients than in controls was seen for about five TRBV segments, with TRBV5-6, TRBV5-1 and TRBV20-1 among them.

Tagging with unique molecular identifiers was a feature of the TCR beta cDNA libraries. One entry per CDR3 protein, called by TCRdb with MiXCR from the PCR reads. The sample includes 600,000 to 750,000 distinct CDR3 sequences, roughly three fifths seen only once; the top ten take approximately 10%. Unmatched junction bases numbered 3, after V lost 4 bases and J lost 2 bases. The CDR3 sequence is 14 residues long. CDR1 is SEHNR and CDR2 is FQNEAQ in the germline V gene (reference sequence). This chain connects TRBV7-9 to TRBJ1-2, with 8 bases fitting TRBD1. Sequencing input: blood. This clonotype originated in a girl aged 2-10 years with multiple sclerosis. The CDR3 loop is CASSSNRGNYGYTF. In nucleotides, the CDR3 is TGTGCCAGCAGCTCAAACAGGGGGAACTATGGCTACACCTTC.